This TCR beta chain came from a study of T cell responses to AZD1222 COVID-19 vaccine. Points on this clone: The antigen is unknown.

Per the germline V gene, CDR1 is MDHEN and CDR2 is SYDVKM. This CDR3 has 11 residues. The V end lost 9 bases, the J end lost 8 bases, and 11 bases lay between the germline ends. Overall study results and limits: Possibly, clonal diversity was underestimated; donors were largely white British and included more females.

Some clones are missing from TCRdb's copy, which holds only in-frame ones; the method was immunoSEQ multiplex PCR. This table has roughly 99,000 clones, approximately 89% appearing once. Specimen: peripheral blood, collected 28 days after the second AZD1222 dose. V gene TRBV28 combines with J gene TRBJ2-1, with D uncertain. This receptor was identified in an adult who received the AZD1222 COVID-19 vaccine. The CDR3 reads CASLTRDEQFF. The CDR3 DNA is TGTGCCAGTCTGACCCGGGATGAGCAGTTCTTC.